Listed here are 15 T cell receptor beta chains from one sample, sequenced in a study of molecular identifiers for immune sequencing clone quantification. TCRdb ran MiXCR on the PCR reads and lists one entry per CDR3 protein. Here the sample spans 85,000 to 95,000 distinct CDR3 sequences, 19% being singletons. Material for sequencing was naive CD8+ T cells from blood, with Jurkat cell RNA spiked in. Stated subset: FACS-sorted CD8+CD4-CCR7+CD45RA+ naive T cells. Receptor source: a human donor in good health. Some libraries in this study had Jurkat cell RNA spiked in.

A word on this clonotype: With a much larger clone just one base away, this may be a read error. The chain carries TRBV12-3 or TRBV12-4 and TRBJ2-4; a possible D gene is TRBD2 (7 bases). V was clipped by 7 bases and J by 8 bases, with 12 bases between them. The CDR3 has 12 amino acids. The CDR3 DNA sequence: TGTGCCAGCACGGGGGGCGAAGACATTCAGTACTTC. This encodes CASTGGEDIQYF.

This clonotype showed up many times. V and J are TRBV7-9 and TRBJ2-5; D is perhaps TRBD2 (6 bases). The CDR3 contains 15 residues. Germline V CDR1 and CDR2: SEHNR, FQNEAQ (reference sequence). V lost 5 bases, J lost 1 base, and 14 bases lay in between. The DNA for the CDR3 is TGTGCCAGCAGCCCCTCCGGGACTTTCCAAGAGACCCAGTACTTC. Translating it yields CASSPSGTFQETQYF.

This clonotype was counted ten times or more. The rearrangement uses TRBV27 and TRBJ2-1, with 8 bases lining up with TRBD2. The CDR3 consists of 16 residues. J gave up 2 bases and V 2 bases, and 5 bases lay outside the gene matches. Germline values: CDR1 MNHEY, CDR2 SMNVEV (reference sequence). The CDR3 is CASSLSLAGPYNEQFF. The CDR3 region has the DNA TGTGCCAGCAGTTTAAGTCTAGCGGGCCCCTACAATGAGCAGTTCTTC.

In its sample, this clonotype was seen once. A much larger clonotype is one base distant, so this may be a read error. The V gene is TRBV27, the J gene TRBJ1-5; D might be TRBD1 (5 bases). V was trimmed by 4 bases and J by 2 bases, leaving 12 bases between them. The length of the CDR3 is 15 residues. CDR1 is MNHEY, CDR2 SMNVEV, per germline (reference sequence). The CDR3: CASSSGREGNQPQHF. The CDR3 DNA reads as TGTGCCAGCAGTTCAGGCAGGGAGGGCAATCAGCCCCAGCATTTT.

This clonotype was counted ten times or more. The chain joins TRBV6-2 or TRBV6-3 to TRBJ2-3, with a weak D call TRBD2 (5 bases). Trimming cost V 0 bases and J 2 bases, with 15 bases left between them. Germline CDR1 reads MNHEY; CDR2 reads SVGEGT. This CDR3 has 17 residues. For the CDR3, the DNA is TGTGCCAGCAGTTACTCTCCCATCGGGGAATACACAGATACGCAGTATTTT. The encoded protein is CASSYSPIGEYTDTQYF.

Ten or more counts support this clonotype. V usage is TRBV4-3 and J usage is TRBJ1-1, with 8 positions matching TRBD1. V shed 1 base, J shed 4 bases, and the junction held 5 bases outside the gene matches. Germline CDR1 LGHNA, CDR2 YSLEER. The CDR3 covers 15 residues. The CDR3 region is CASSQGTGSLTEAFF. In nucleotides, the CDR3 is TGCGCCAGCAGCCAAGGGACAGGGAGTCTCACTGAAGCTTTCTTT.

This clonotype has at least ten counts. The V gene is TRBV9, the J gene TRBJ1-1; no clear D. The CDR3 has 14 residues. Germline V gives CDR1 SGDLS, CDR2 YYNGEE. The germline V and J ends were trimmed by 0 bases and 1 base, with 7 bases remaining between them. DNA of the CDR3: TGTGCCAGCAGCGTAGGAGGTCAGAACACTGAAGCTTTCTTT. Its translation is CASSVGGQNTEAFF.

This clonotype was seen ten or more times. The rearrangement links TRBV11-2 to TRBJ2-7, with TRBD2 matching over 9 bases. CDR3 length equals 15 residues. The germline CDR1 and CDR2 sequences are SGHAT and FQNNGV. After removal of 1 base from V and 3 bases from J, the junction contained 4 bases not matched to a gene. CDR3 region: CASSLVVAGVYEQYF. The CDR3 DNA is TGTGCCAGCAGCTTAGTGGTAGCGGGAGTCTACGAGCAGTACTTC.

DNA for the CDR3: TGTGCCAGCAGCTTATGGACGAACGCAGGAATAGCTGAAGCTTTCTTT. Residues: CASSLWTNAGIAEAFF. The chain is built from TRBV7-2 and TRBJ1-1; no definite D call. Trimming took 2 bases from V and 6 from J, leaving 19 bases between them. The CDR3 runs 16 residues. The germline V gene has CDR1 SGHTA and CDR2 FQGNSA.

Of note for this clonotype: This may arise from a read error, as a much more abundant clone is one base away. V is TRBV11-2 and J is TRBJ2-3; tentatively, D is TRBD1 (5 bases). Germline CDR1 reads SGHAT; CDR2 reads FQNNGV. This CDR3 comprises 15 residues. The CDR3 spells CASSNLGPLTGTQYF. CDR3 in DNA: TGTGCCAGCAGCAACCTAGGGCCCTTAACAGGTACGCAGTATTTT.

This clonotype was seen repeatedly, ten times or more. V and J are TRBV7-9 and TRBJ2-3; TRBD2 agrees at 11 bases. Germline values: CDR1 SEHNR, CDR2 FQNEAQ (reference sequence). V shed 5 bases, J shed 3 bases, and the junction held 4 bases outside the gene matches. The CDR3 runs to 15 residues. Here the CDR3 reads CASSPSGGSTDTQYF. CDR3 DNA: TGTGCCAGCAGCCCTAGCGGGGGGTCGACAGATACGCAGTATTTT.

This clonotype came up many times. This chain links TRBV2 with TRBJ1-2; D uncertain. V was shortened by 6 bases and J by 6 bases, with 14 bases between the two germline ends. The CDR3 consists of 13 residues. Germline values: CDR1 SNHLY, CDR2 FYNNEI. The CDR3 DNA sequence: TGTGCCAGCAGCTCCACCGAGATAAATGGCTACACCTTC. Its protein product is CASSSTEINGYTF. The whole variable domain, filled in from reference TRBV2 and TRBJ1-2, reads EPEVTQTPSHQVTQMGQEVILRCVPISNHLYFYWYRQILGQKVEFLVSFYNNEISEKSEIFDDQFSVERPDGSNFTLKIRSTKLEDSAMYFCASSSTEINGYTFGSGTRLTVV.

This clonotype was recorded many times. DNA for the CDR3: TGCAGCGTTGCCTCCGGGACAGGGGGCACTGAAGCTTTCTTT. This encodes CSVASGTGGTEAFF. The chain uses TRBV29-1 and TRBJ1-1; 11 bases are a match to TRBD1. The CDR3 sequence is 14 residues long. CDR1 and CDR2 from the germline V gene are SQVTM and ANQGSEA. The trim removed 4 bases at V and 4 bases at J, leaving 5 bases unmatched.

This clonotype was recorded many times. This chain joins TRBV20-1 and TRBJ1-1; D is perhaps TRBD1 (6 bases). Between the trimmed V and J ends, which lost 0 bases and 6 bases, there was a span of 17 bases. Germline V gives CDR1 DFQATT, CDR2 SNEGSKA (reference sequence). The CDR3 runs to 15 residues. CDR3 in DNA: TGCAGTGCTAGAGATCAGGAGGACAGCTCTTCTGAAGCTTTCTTT. Translation gives CSARDQEDSSSEAFF.

In this sample, this clonotype turned up many times. The rearrangement uses TRBV5-5 and TRBJ1-1, with 7 bases matching TRBD1. Germline loops: CDR1 SGHKS, CDR2 YYEKEE (reference sequence). The J segment lost 6 bases and the V segment lost 0 bases, leaving 8 bases of the junction unmatched. This CDR3 has 15 amino acids. The CDR3 loop reads CASSLATGHGAEAFF. The CDR3 region has the DNA TGTGCCAGCAGCTTGGCGACAGGGCACGGGGCTGAAGCTTTCTTT.